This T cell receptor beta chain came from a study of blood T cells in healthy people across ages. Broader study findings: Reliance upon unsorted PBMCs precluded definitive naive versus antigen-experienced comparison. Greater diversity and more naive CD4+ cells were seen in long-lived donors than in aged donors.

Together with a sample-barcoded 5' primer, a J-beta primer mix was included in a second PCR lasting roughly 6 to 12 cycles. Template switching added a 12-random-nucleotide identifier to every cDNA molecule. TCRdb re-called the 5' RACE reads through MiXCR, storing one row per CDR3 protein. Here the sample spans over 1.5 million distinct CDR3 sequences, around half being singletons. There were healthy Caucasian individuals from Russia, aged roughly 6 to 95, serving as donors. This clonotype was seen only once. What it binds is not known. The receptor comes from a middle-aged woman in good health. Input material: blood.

Written as DNA, the CDR3 is TGTGCCAGCAGTTCTACAGGGGGCCGGCTCAATGAGCAGTTCTTC. The encoded protein is CASSSTGGRLNEQFF. V usage is TRBV6-5 and J usage is TRBJ2-1, with 9 bases fitting TRBD1. This CDR3 is built from 15 residues. With V trimmed by 4 bases and J by 6 bases, 7 bases remained unmatched. Germline CDR1 is MNHEY and CDR2 is SVGAGI.